The following is a TCR beta chain sequence with its context. Authors' analysis steps: Estimation of nucleated cell counts was performed using reference gene primer amplification. Data came from immunoSEQ multiplex PCR; TCRdb stores just in-frame clones and leaves some out. D and trimming come from the DNA, and the V and J calls and clone size come from that table. The data show approximately 100,000 clones, with around 85% seen just once and around a sixth held by the top ten. The data are from a study of blood T cell repertoires in COVID-19. Looked up from germline, CDR1 is SEHNR and CDR2 is FQNEAQ (reference sequence). V gave up 4 bases and J gave up 6 bases; unmatched junction bases: 4. The CDR3 consists of 15 residues.

Material for sequencing was peripheral blood. The V call is TRBV7-9, the J call TRBJ2-1, with 12 bases lining up with TRBD1. The receptor was derived from a woman aged 80 or older with active or convalescent COVID-19. In nucleotides, the CDR3 is TGTGCCAGCAGCTCCGGGACAGGGGGCCGCAATGAGCAGTTCTTC. It specifies CASSSGTGGRNEQFF.